This T cell receptor beta chain was captured by sequencing in a study of blood T cells in healthy people across ages. CDR3 length: 13 amino acids. V gave up 0 bases and J gave up 0 bases, with 3 bases separating them. Germline CDR1 reads DFQATT; CDR2 reads SNEGSKA (reference sequence). PCR was performed a second time for roughly 7 to 11 cycles using a sample-barcoded 5' primer and a J-beta primer mix. TCRdb re-called the 5' RACE reads with MiXCR, one entry per CDR3 protein. This table holds 650,000 to 1,000,000 distinct CDR3 sequences, about half found once. The material sequenced was blood. The chain carries TRBV20-1 and TRBJ1-5; D call uncertain. The sequence was obtained from an elderly man in good health. The CDR3 nucleotides read TGCAGTGCTAGAGAGGGTAGCAATCAGCCCCAGCATTTT. This encodes CSAREGSNQPQHF.